These 30 T cell receptor beta chains were sequenced from one sample in a study of monozygotic twins with cystic fibrosis (dated by TCRdb to the early 2020s). Library method: the immunoSEQ multiplex PCR assay. The clones in this table, taken by TCRdb from immuneACCESS, are in-frame only. Not every clone is retained; where verified, under half of the shortfall comes from an unresolved V gene, and the cause of the rest is unknown. The sample profile shows approximately 34,000 clones; 96% of them were found once. The biggest ten clones account for about 0.15% of the sample. Input material: blood. All receptors derive from a girl aged 2-9 years with cystic fibrosis.

The rearrangement links TRBV10-3 to TRBJ1-1; D is possibly TRBD1 (6 bases). Germline assignment: CDR1 ENHRY and CDR2 SYGVKD. Between the trimmed V and J ends, which lost 3 bases and 5 bases, there was a span of 13 bases. This CDR3 is built from 14 residues. CDR3 DNA sequence: TGTGCCATCAGTGACAGGGGCCGGATAACTGAAGCTTTCTTT. Translating gives CAISDRGRITEAFF.

The chain is built from TRBV18 and TRBJ2-7; D remains unclear. The CDR3 totals 14 residues. The germline V gene has CDR1 KGHSH and CDR2 LQKENI. The V and J ends lost 3 bases and 0 bases respectively, with 9 bases between them. CDR3 in amino acids: CASSPPRPSYEQYF. The DNA for the CDR3 is TGTGCCAGCTCACCGCCTCGACCCTCCTACGAGCAGTACTTC.

V and J are TRBV5-1 and TRBJ1-1, with D maybe TRBD1 (5 bases). Germline CDR1 and CDR2: SGHRS and YFSETQ. Trimming cost V 7 bases and J 1 base, with 23 bases left between them. CDR3 size: 17 residues. In DNA form, the CDR3 reads TGCGCCAGCGGGGACGGGGGACTCCTTAGGAGGAACACTGAAGCTTTCTTT. Amino acid sequence: CASGDGGLLRRNTEAFF.

This clone was seen a single time. The chain couples TRBV28 to TRBJ2-6; TRBD1 might be the D (5 bases). This CDR3 contains 16 residues. V gave up 6 bases and J gave up 0 bases, with 12 bases separating them. Germline CDR1 MDHEN, CDR2 SYDVKM. DNA for the CDR3: TGTGCCAGCAGGCTTCACGACAGCTCTGGGGCCAACGTCCTGACTTTC. Protein: CASRLHDSSGANVLTF.

This clone was picked up one time. The chain uses TRBV6-6 and TRBJ1-2; 7 bases agree with TRBD1. Trimming took 9 bases from V and 6 from J; bases not matched to a gene: 4. Per the germline V gene, CDR1 is MNHNY and CDR2 is SVGAGI (reference sequence). The CDR3 runs 11 residues. As DNA, the CDR3 is TGTGCCAGTACAGGGGCCGATGGCTACACCTTC. Translated, it gives CASTGADGYTF.

V gene TRBV2 combines with J gene TRBJ2-1, with 10 bases that match TRBD2. This CDR3 comprises 17 residues. V lost 6 bases, J lost 5 bases, and 13 bases stayed unmatched. CDR1 and CDR2 (germline): SNHLY, FYNNEI. CDR3 DNA: TGTGCCAGCAGGGCGGCGCTAGCGGGAGCTCTGAACAATGAGCAGTTCTTC. It specifies CASRAALAGALNNEQFF.

The chain links TRBV19 to TRBJ2-7; D may be TRBD1 (5 bases). This CDR3 is 13 amino acids long. From germline, CDR1 is LNHDA and CDR2 SQIVND (reference sequence). Trimming removed 8 bases at V and 2 bases at J, with 13 bases between. Here the CDR3 reads CASSQGLTYEQYF. In DNA form, the CDR3 reads TGTGCCAGTTCTCAGGGCCTCACCTACGAGCAGTACTTC.

The chain carries TRBV7-6 and TRBJ2-1; 10 bases map to TRBD1. CDR3 length: 15 residues. Germline CDR1 and CDR2: SGHVS and FNYEAQ. Trimming removed 5 bases from V and 4 bases from J; junction bases left unmatched: 5. Here the CDR3 DNA reads TGTGCCAGCAGCCAGCCGGGACAGGGGTACAATGAGCAGTTCTTC. Its protein product is CASSQPGQGYNEQFF.

The chain recombines TRBV6-1 with TRBJ2-1; 10 bases are a match to TRBD2. Germline-derived CDR1 and CDR2 are MNHNS and SASEGT. This CDR3 is built from 14 residues. V lost 7 bases to trimming and J lost 10 bases; unmatched junction nucleotides: 10. In DNA, the CDR3 is TGTGCCAGCACCCGACTAGCGGGCTTGGGCGAGCAGTTCTTC. It yields the protein CASTRLAGLGEQFF.

The J gene is TRBJ1-2, the V gene TRBV30; D gene ambiguous. The germline V and J ends were trimmed by 5 bases and 8 bases, with 21 bases remaining between them. This CDR3 comprises 14 residues. Germline V CDR1 and CDR2: GTSNPN, SVGIG (reference sequence). This CDR3 reads CAWGGGETNRGYTF. In DNA form, the CDR3 reads TGTGCCTGGGGAGGCGGGGAAACCAATAGGGGCTACACCTTC.

As regards this clone: Germline and junction disagree at one end, which may indicate a read error. The rearrangement joins TRBV4-1 to TRBJ2-3; 12 bases align to TRBD2. There are 19 residues in the CDR3. Looked up from germline, CDR1 is MGHRA and CDR2 is YSYEKL. The CDR3: CASSQATSGRPTSTDTQYF. The CDR3, as DNA: TGCGCCAGCAGTCAAGCCACTAGCGGGAGGCCTACTAGCACAGATACGCAGTATTTT.

This clone appeared a single time. V gene TRBV5-8 combines with J gene TRBJ1-5, with 9 bases fitting TRBD1. V lost 4 bases, J lost 5 bases, and 10 bases stayed unmatched. Germline V gene lookup returns CDR1 SGHTS and CDR2 YDEGEE. This CDR3 has 16 amino acids. CDR3 sequence: CASSHRDRDRYQPQHF. Written as DNA, the CDR3 is TGTGCCAGCAGCCACCGGGACAGGGATCGATATCAGCCCCAGCATTTT.

CDR3 sequence reads: CASSPPRTGGPNEQFF. The CDR3 bases are TGTGCCAGCAGTCCCCCCCGGACAGGGGGTCCCAATGAGCAGTTCTTC. The chain carries TRBV27 and TRBJ2-1; 10 positions match TRBD1. CDR1 is MNHEY, CDR2 SMNVEV, per germline (reference sequence). The CDR3 spans 16 residues. The V and J ends lost 5 bases and 6 bases, in that order; junction bases with no gene match: 10.

The rearrangement uses TRBV28 and TRBJ1-2, with TRBD1 as a possible D gene (5 bases). The V end was cut by 5 bases, the J end by 4 bases, with 8 bases between. The CDR3 covers 12 residues. Germline values: CDR1 MDHEN, CDR2 SYDVKM. Written as DNA, the CDR3 is TGTGCCAGCAGTGTAGACAGCTATGGCTACACCTTC. Amino acid sequence: CASSVDSYGYTF.

The chain carries TRBV27 and TRBJ1-4; D not certain. Trimming took 5 bases from V and 0 from J, leaving 13 bases between them. Germline V gene sequence: CDR1 MNHEY, CDR2 SMNVEV (reference sequence). The CDR3 totals 16 residues. The CDR3 loop reads CASSAGRRATNEKLFF. The CDR3 DNA reads TGTGCCAGCAGTGCCGGCCGGCGGGCAACTAATGAAAAACTGTTTTTT.

The CDR3 here is CASSGPPRQDTQYF. Here the CDR3 DNA reads TGTGCCAGTAGTGGACCCCCGAGACAGGACACGCAGTATTTT. The rearrangement joins TRBV19 to TRBJ2-3; D is possibly TRBD1 (6 bases). Germline V gene lookup returns CDR1 LNHDA and CDR2 SQIVND (reference sequence). V was shortened by 5 bases and J by 9 bases, with 18 bases between the two germline ends. The CDR3 sequence is 14 residues long.

The J gene is TRBJ1-2, the V gene TRBV15; possibly TRBD1 for D (6 bases). The CDR3 has 14 amino acids. Per germline, CDR1 LNHNV and CDR2 YYDKDF (reference sequence). Trimming pared 5 bases from V and 4 bases from J, leaving 14 bases between. The CDR3 DNA sequence: TGTGCCACCAGCGGGATCCAGGGGCCCTATGGCTACACCTTC. Its translation: CATSGIQGPYGYTF.

DNA of the CDR3: TGTGCCTCACGCCGCGGACTGAACACTGAAGCTTTCTTT. This sequence encodes CASRRGLNTEAFF. The chain links TRBV10-3 to TRBJ1-1; D not certain. V lost 11 bases to trimming and J lost 0 bases, with 13 bases between them. The CDR3 covers 13 residues. The germline V gene encodes CDR1 ENHRY and CDR2 SYGVKD.

V and J are TRBV15 and TRBJ1-1; TRBD1 aligns across 7 bases. This CDR3 has 17 amino acids. The germline V gene encodes CDR1 LNHNV and CDR2 YYDKDF (reference sequence). Trimming took 0 bases from V and 0 from J; bases not matched to a gene: 7. The chain's CDR3 is CATSRDLTGSLNTEAFF. The CDR3 bases are TGTGCCACCAGCAGAGATTTGACAGGGTCTCTGAACACTGAAGCTTTCTTT.

V gene TRBV4-1 combines with J gene TRBJ2-5; 13 bases fit TRBD2. CDR3 length: 16 residues. Germline V gene sequence: CDR1 MGHRA, CDR2 YSYEKL. Trimming cost V 2 bases and J 5 bases; bases outside gene matches: 5. The CDR3: CASSQTSGRAGETQYF. CDR3 nucleotides: TGCGCCAGCAGCCAAACTAGCGGGAGGGCCGGGGAGACCCAGTACTTC.

The chain employs TRBV27 and TRBJ1-5; 9 nucleotides line up with TRBD1. The CDR3 is 15 residues long. With 2 bases clipped from V and 6 bases from J, the junction kept 5 bases outside the gene matches. The germline V gene has CDR1 MNHEY and CDR2 SMNVEV (reference sequence). CDR3 nucleotides: TGTGCCAGCAGTTTACTGGGACAGGGAGGTCAGCCCCAGCATTTT. It encodes CASSLLGQGGQPQHF.

The chain combines TRBV6-5 with TRBJ1-1; no clear D gene. Trimming stripped 0 bases from V and 7 bases from J, with 3 bases between. Germline V gene data show CDR1 as MNHEY and CDR2 as SVGAGI. This CDR3 comprises 11 residues. CDR3 nucleotide sequence: TGTGCCAGCAGTTACTCCAATGAAGCTTTCTTT. Its protein is CASSYSNEAFF.

The chain couples TRBV5-1 to TRBJ2-6; 7 nucleotides line up with TRBD1. CDR3 length: 19 amino acids. V was pared by 1 base and J by 0 bases, with 10 bases of the junction left unmatched. Germline V gene data show CDR1 as SGHRS and CDR2 as YFSETQ. The CDR3 spells CASSLRQGRLSSGANVLTF. DNA of the CDR3: TGCGCCAGCAGCTTGAGACAGGGACGCCTGAGCTCTGGGGCCAACGTCCTGACTTTC.

The rearrangement uses TRBV5-4 and TRBJ2-6, with 7 nucleotides matching TRBD2. The length of the CDR3 is 16 residues. Germline values: CDR1 SGHNT, CDR2 YYREEE (reference sequence). Trimming cost V 9 bases and J 0 bases; bases outside gene matches: 9. CDR3 DNA sequence: TGTGCCAACTCGGGGGGAGGGATCTCTGGGGCCAACGTCCTGACTTTC. It yields the protein CANSGGGISGANVLTF.

The gene calls are TRBV19 and TRBJ1-1; no clear D. Germline CDR1 and CDR2: LNHDA and SQIVND (reference sequence). The ends were cut back, 7 bases at V and 0 bases at J, with 12 bases in the middle. The CDR3 is 14 residues long. CDR3 in amino acids: CASKLGTMNTEAFF. CDR3 sequence (DNA): TGTGCCAGTAAGCTGGGTACCATGAACACTGAAGCTTTCTTT. The full variable domain, its missing parts supplied by reference TRBV19 and TRBJ1-1, is DGGITQSPKYLFRKEGQNVTLSCEQNLNHDAMYWYRQDPGQGLRLIYYSQIVNDFQKGDIAEGYSVSREKKESFPLTVTSAQKNPTAFYLCASKLGTMNTEAFFGQGTRLTVV.

The chain uses TRBV19 and TRBJ1-6; D unclear. This CDR3 contains 13 residues. The V end lost 4 bases, the J end lost 13 bases, and 14 bases lay between the germline ends. The V gene's germline CDR1 is LNHDA and CDR2 SQIVND (reference sequence). CDR3 in amino acids: CASSTLLGSPLHF. The CDR3 region has the DNA TGTGCCAGTAGTACCCTTTTAGGGTCCCCCCTCCACTTT. Full variable domain (missing parts from reference TRBV19 and TRBJ1-6): DGGITQSPKYLFRKEGQNVTLSCEQNLNHDAMYWYRQDPGQGLRLIYYSQIVNDFQKGDIAEGYSVSREKKESFPLTVTSAQKNPTAFYLCASSTLLGSPLHFGNGTRLTVT.

The rearrangement uses TRBV15 and TRBJ1-3, with D unresolved. V was cut by 0 bases and J by 4 bases, with 10 bases left in between. Germline loops: CDR1 LNHNV, CDR2 YYDKDF (reference sequence). The CDR3 has 15 amino acids. In DNA form, the CDR3 reads TGTGCCACCAGCAGAGATTTGAGGGTGGGAAACACCATATATTTT. Protein: CATSRDLRVGNTIYF. Based on the CDR3 plus reference TRBV15 and TRBJ1-3, the full variable domain is DAMVIQNPRYQVTQFGKPVTLSCSQTLNHNVMYWYQQKSSQAPKLLFHYYDKDFNNEADTPDNFQSRRPNTSFCFLDIRSPGLGDTAMYLCATSRDLRVGNTIYFGEGSWLTVV.

The V call is TRBV19, the J call TRBJ1-2, with a weak D call TRBD1 (5 bases). V was clipped by 6 bases and J by 8 bases, with 25 bases between them. Germline assignment: CDR1 LNHDA and CDR2 SQIVND (reference sequence). The CDR3 contains 16 residues. The CDR3 nucleotides read TGTGCCAGTAGCCTCGGGACTCCGGGGTACTTGGGGGGCTACACCTTC. As protein: CASSLGTPGYLGGYTF.

The chain recombines TRBV19 with TRBJ1-6, with 7 bases that match TRBD1. This CDR3 comprises 15 residues. Germline lookup yields CDR1 LNHDA and CDR2 SQIVND (reference sequence). Losses at the gene ends were 5 bases for V and 7 bases for J; bases not matched to a gene: 8. The CDR3 loop is CASSVGQVSNSPLHF. The CDR3 region has the DNA TGTGCCAGTAGTGTCGGACAGGTTTCCAATTCACCCCTCCACTTT. Using reference TRBV19 and TRBJ1-6 for the parts outside the CDR3, the full variable domain is DGGITQSPKYLFRKEGQNVTLSCEQNLNHDAMYWYRQDPGQGLRLIYYSQIVNDFQKGDIAEGYSVSREKKESFPLTVTSAQKNPTAFYLCASSVGQVSNSPLHFGNGTRLTVT.

The V and J genes are TRBV7-9 and TRBJ1-4; maybe TRBD1 (5 bases). The ends were cut back, 2 bases at V and 4 bases at J, with 8 bases in the middle. CDR1 is SEHNR and CDR2 is FQNEAQ in the germline V gene (reference sequence). The CDR3 extends over 14 amino acids. In DNA, the CDR3 is TGTGCCAGCAGCTTACTGGGGGTTAATGAAAAACTGTTTTTT. As protein: CASSLLGVNEKLFF.